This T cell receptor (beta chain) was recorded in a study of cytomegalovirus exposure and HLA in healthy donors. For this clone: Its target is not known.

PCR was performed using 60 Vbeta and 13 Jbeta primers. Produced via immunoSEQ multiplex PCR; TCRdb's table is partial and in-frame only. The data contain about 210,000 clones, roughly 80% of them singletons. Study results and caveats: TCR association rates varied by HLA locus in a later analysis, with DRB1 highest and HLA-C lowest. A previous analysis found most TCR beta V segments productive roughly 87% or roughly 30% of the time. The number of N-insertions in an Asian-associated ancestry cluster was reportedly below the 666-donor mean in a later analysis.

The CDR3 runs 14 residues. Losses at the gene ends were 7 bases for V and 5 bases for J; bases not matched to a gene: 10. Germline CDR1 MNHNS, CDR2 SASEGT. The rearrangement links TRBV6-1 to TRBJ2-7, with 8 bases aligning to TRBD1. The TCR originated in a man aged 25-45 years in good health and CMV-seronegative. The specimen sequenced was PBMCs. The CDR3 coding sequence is TGTGCCAGCACCACTCGACAGGGGATGAACGAGCAGTACTTC. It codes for CASTTRQGMNEQYF.